This is a list of T cell receptor beta chains from one sample in a study of cytomegalovirus exposure and HLA in healthy donors. TCRdb's table, derived via immunoSEQ multiplex PCR, lists solely in-frame clones and lacks some. The sample records around 300,000 clones, 72% being singletons. Material for sequencing was PBMCs. These receptors originate from a female donor in good health and CMV-seronegative. Both conserved end residues are part of each CDR3. Fields, in order: D gene, J gene, clone size, V gene, CDR3 DNA, CDR3 protein. D genes are given only for firm matches. Clone size appears in some rows only: once, few, many, or a class for an expanded clone.

.	TRBJ2-7	.	TRBV19	TGTGCCAGTAGTATTTTCGGGGATACCTACGAGCAGTACTTC	CASSIFGDTYEQYF
.	TRBJ2-2	.	TRBV6-5	TGTGCCAGCAGTTATTCTAGCATTTCAAGCACCGGGGAGCTGTTTTTT	CASSYSSISSTGELFF
.	TRBJ1-3	.	TRBV28	TGTGCCAGCAGTTTCCGGGGGATTAGTGGAAACACCATATATTTT	CASSFRGISGNTIYF
TRBD2	TRBJ2-1	.	TRBV27	TGTGCCAGCAGTTCCTCCGCAGCGGGAGGGCTCATTCAGTTCTTC	CASSSSAAGGLIQFF
.	TRBJ2-7	few	TRBV13	TGTGCCAGCAGCTTATTTCCAGGCTACGAGCAGTACTTC	CASSLFPGYEQYF
TRBD1	TRBJ1-2	.	TRBV7-9	TGTGCCAGCAGCTTGTCCGGGACAGGGGGCTTGCGCTATGGCTACACCTTC	CASSLSGTGGLRYGYTF
.	TRBJ1-5	.	TRBV6-5	TGTGCCAGCAGCCGGACTGTGAGGGAGCCCCAGCATTTT	CASSRTVREPQHF
TRBD2	TRBJ2-1	.	TRBV5-1	TGCGCCAGCAGCTTTTCTTCCGCTAGCGGGAGGGGCTACAATGAGCAGTTCTTC	CASSFSSASGRGYNEQFF
TRBD2	TRBJ2-1	.	TRBV4-2	TGTGCCAGCAGCCAACCAACGATAGGTCGGGTAGCGGGAGAGCAGTTCTTC	CASSQPTIGRVAGEQFF
TRBD1	TRBJ1-1	.	TRBV5-6	TGTGCCAGCAGCTTCGGGACAGGGGGCACTGAAGCTTTCTTT	CASSFGTGGTEAFF
.	TRBJ2-2	once	TRBV19	TGTGCCAGTAGTACCAGAGGGACTTCGGCCGGGGAGCTGTTTTTT	CASSTRGTSAGELFF
TRBD2	TRBJ2-1	.	TRBV4-1	TGCGCCAGCGGCGGGAGGACCACCTACAATGAGCAGTTCTTC	CASGGRTTYNEQFF
.	TRBJ2-2	few	TRBV13	TGTGCCAGCAGCTCCCACACCGGGACTCGGGTAGGGGGGGAGCTGTTTTTT	CASSSHTGTRVGGELFF
TRBD1	TRBJ2-3	few	TRBV27	TGTGCCAGCAGGCCTAACCGGGACAGAACAGATACGCAGTATTTT	CASRPNRDRTDTQYF
.	TRBJ2-7	.	TRBV12-2	TGTGCAAGTCGCCATGACAGGGAAGATGACGAGCAGTACTTC	CASRHDREDDEQYF
TRBD1	TRBJ1-4	once	TRBV28	TGTGCCAGCAGTTTGGAACGGGACAGGGTGCGGGAAAAACTGTTTTTT	CASSLERDRVREKLFF
TRBD2	TRBJ2-7	.	TRBV14	TGTGCCAGCAGCCAGTCAATAGCGGGAGGCGAGCAGTACTTC	CASSQSIAGGEQYF
.	TRBJ1-2	.	TRBV28	TGTGCCAGCAGTCCTACTGACAGCCTCTATGGCTACACCTTC	CASSPTDSLYGYTF
TRBD1	TRBJ2-5	.	TRBV11-2	TGTGCCAGCAGCGAACGGGGAACAGGGGGCTATGAGACCCAGTACTTC	CASSERGTGGYETQYF
TRBD1	TRBJ2-1	.	TRBV4-2	TGTGCCAGCAGCCAAGCCGGGACAGCTAACAATGAGCAGTTCTTC	CASSQAGTANNEQFF
TRBD1	TRBJ2-7	.	TRBV6-1	TGTGCCAGCAGTGAAGTGGGACAGGGGCCCTACGAGCAGTACTTC	CASSEVGQGPYEQYF
TRBD2	TRBJ2-1	.	TRBV5-4	TGTGCCAGCAGCTTGGAGAACGGGAGGGCGGTAAATGAGCAGTTCTTC	CASSLENGRAVNEQFF
.	TRBJ1-2	.	TRBV11-2	TGTGCCAGCAGCTCGAAGCCGGGTTTTGGCGGGTCGGCAAACTATGGCTACACCTTC	CASSSKPGFGGSANYGYTF
TRBD1	TRBJ1-5	.	TRBV28	TGTGCCAGCAGGGCTGAGACAGGGGGCTTTCAGCCCCAGCATTTT	CASRAETGGFQPQHF
TRBD2	TRBJ2-7	.	TRBV7-2	TGTGCCAGCAGCTTAGGGCTAGCGGTAACCTACGAGCAGTACTTC	CASSLGLAVTYEQYF
TRBD2	TRBJ2-3	.	TRBV5-1	TGCGCCAGCAGCGCAACTAGCGGGAGGTCCGATACGCAGTATTTT	CASSATSGRSDTQYF
.	TRBJ1-5	.	TRBV21-1	TGTGCCAGCAGCAAGAGGGAGTCCCGGGACAGGGTACGACGCTTTAGTCAGCCCCAGCATTTT	CASSKRESRDRVRRFSQPQHF
.	TRBJ1-4	few	TRBV9	TGTGCCAGCAGTGGGGGGGGCAGTTTGAATGAAAAACTGTTTTTT	CASSGGGSLNEKLFF
TRBD2	TRBJ2-7	once	TRBV19	TGTGCCAGTAGTATGGTGGCGGGAGGACTCTCCTACGAGCAGTACTTC	CASSMVAGGLSYEQYF
.	TRBJ2-1	once	TRBV21-1	TGTGCCAGCAGCAAAGGCCCTAGCACCTACAATGAGCAGTTCTTC	CASSKGPSTYNEQFF
.	TRBJ2-2	.	TRBV27	TGTGCCAGCAGTAAACCCAACGCAGTGGACAGGAACACCGGGGAGCTGTTTTTT	CASSKPNAVDRNTGELFF
TRBD1	TRBJ2-1	.	TRBV5-1	TGCGCCAGCTCAGGGGGAATTGAGCAGTTCTTC	CASSGGIEQFF
TRBD2	TRBJ2-1	.	TRBV5-8	TGTGCCAGCAGCCCGACTAGCGGGATCTCCTACAATGAGCAGTTCTTC	CASSPTSGISYNEQFF
.	TRBJ2-1	once	TRBV4-1	TGCGCCAGCAGCCAAGGGGGAGCGCCCACCTACAATGAGCAGTTCTTC	CASSQGGAPTYNEQFF
TRBD1	TRBJ2-7	.	TRBV6-5	TGTGCCAGCAGTTATGGCAGGGGGACCTACGAGCAGTACTTC	CASSYGRGTYEQYF
TRBD1	TRBJ2-1	once	TRBV5-1	TGCGCCAGCAGCTCCACCGGGACAGGGTTCGTAGGTGAGCAGTTCTTC	CASSSTGTGFVGEQFF
.	TRBJ2-7	.	TRBV19	TGTGCCAGCCAAAGAGACCGGGTCGACGAGCAGTACTTC	CASQRDRVDEQYF
.	TRBJ1-2	.	TRBV28	TGTGCCAGCGGCGAACAGGGCTTTTACTATGGCTACACCTTC	CASGEQGFYYGYTF
TRBD2	TRBJ2-5	.	TRBV5-1	TGCGCCAGCAGCTTGGGCAGACTAGCGGGGTTACAAGAGACCCAGTACTTC	CASSLGRLAGLQETQYF
.	TRBJ2-7	.	TRBV23-1	TGCGCCAGCAGTCATTGGGCGGGCCCGGGAAGCTACGAGCAGTACTTC	CASSHWAGPGSYEQYF
.	TRBJ2-1	.	TRBV14	TGTGCCAGTGCGGTGAGCTCCTACAATGAGCAGTTCTTC	CASAVSSYNEQFF
TRBD2	TRBJ2-7	.	TRBV29-1	TGCAGCGTGGTTAGCGGGAGGTTATACGAGCAGTACTTC	CSVVSGRLYEQYF
.	TRBJ1-1	.	TRBV4-1	TGCGCCAGCAGCCAAGAGGCAGGGGTGAACACTGAAGCTTTCTTT	CASSQEAGVNTEAFF
TRBD1	TRBJ2-4	.	TRBV5-6	TGTGCCAGCAGCCTGGGACAGGGATCCCTTTTTCTCAAAAACATTCAGTACTTC	CASSLGQGSLFLKNIQYF
TRBD2	TRBJ2-7	.	TRBV7-9	TGTGCCAGCAGCTTAGCTGGCGGGAGGGCCCTCTACGAGCAGTACTTC	CASSLAGGRALYEQYF